The sequence of this T cell receptor beta chain was determined in a study of T-cell reconstitution after alpha-beta-depleted transplantation in children. In its sample, this clonotype was seen many times. Its antigen is still unknown. The study's findings and limits: The origin of alpha-beta T cells about two months after transplant was reportedly several hundred expanded graft clones. A year post-transplant, T-cell counts and diversity derived mostly from newly produced T cells. At day 60, the high TCRbeta diversity found in some patients originated from recipient T cells and thymic progenitors that had survived.

Unique molecular identifiers were incorporated during preparation of the TCRbeta library. TCRdb called the PCR reads again in MiXCR, with one record for every CDR3 protein. The profile shows 330,000 or so distinct CDR3 sequences, just over 7.5% of them singletons. The CDR3 is made up of 13 amino acids. CDR1 and CDR2 from the germline V gene are KGHDR and SFDVKD. Trimming shortened V by 5 bases and J by 2 bases, and 6 bases separated the two germline ends. Sample: peripheral blood, taken 360 days after TCRalphabeta/CD19-depleted stem cell transplant. The chain joins TRBV24-1 to TRBJ2-1; D gene ambiguous. The TCR sequence derives from a female patient aged 2 to 10 who had a stem cell transplant for Fanconi anemia, so the T cells may come from the graft donor. CDR3 residues: CATSGSPYNEQFF. The CDR3 DNA reads as TGTGCCACCAGTGGTAGCCCCTACAATGAGCAGTTCTTC.